Below, one TCR beta chain is given with its context. The antigen is undetermined. Sequencing was performed with immunoSEQ multiplex PCR; in TCRdb, only in-frame clones are kept and a portion is missing. The sample carries under 90,000 clones, roughly 78% recorded once. The data belong to a study of radiotherapy plus CTLA-4 blockade in lung cancer. Whole-study context: Disease control was achieved by 31% of patients, and objective responses by less than 20%.

General observations from the study: Dynamics of early blood T cell clones, together with interferon-beta, were reportedly the best predictors of response. Peripheral blood showed expansion of tumor-derived TCR clones after radiotherapy and ipilimumab.

This TCR came from a human donor with non-small cell lung cancer that progressed on radiotherapy plus ipilimumab. This material consisted of peripheral blood, taken from a patient treated with radiotherapy plus ipilimumab.

The CDR3 DNA follows: TGTGCCAGCAGCCCGTTGCGGGGCAGCTCTGGAAACACCATATATTTT. Its protein product is CASSPLRGSSGNTIYF. This rearrangement joins TRBV5-8 to TRBJ1-3; D may be TRBD1 (5 bases). V was cut by 4 bases and J by 0 bases, with 14 bases left in between. Germline V CDR1 and CDR2: SGHTS, YDEGEE. The CDR3 consists of 16 residues.